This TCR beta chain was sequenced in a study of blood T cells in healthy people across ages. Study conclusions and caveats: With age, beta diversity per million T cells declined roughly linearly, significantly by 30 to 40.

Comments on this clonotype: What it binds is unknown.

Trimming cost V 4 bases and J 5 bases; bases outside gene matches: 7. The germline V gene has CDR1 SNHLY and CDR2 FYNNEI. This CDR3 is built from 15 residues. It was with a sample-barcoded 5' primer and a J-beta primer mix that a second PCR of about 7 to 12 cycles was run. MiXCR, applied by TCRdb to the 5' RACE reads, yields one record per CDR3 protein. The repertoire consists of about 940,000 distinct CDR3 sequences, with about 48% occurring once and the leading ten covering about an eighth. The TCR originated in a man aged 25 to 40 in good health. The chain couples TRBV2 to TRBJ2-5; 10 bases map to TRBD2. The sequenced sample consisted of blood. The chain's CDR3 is CASSVSGGEWETQYF. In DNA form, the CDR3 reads TGTGCCAGCAGTGTCAGCGGGGGGGAGTGGGAGACCCAGTACTTC.